This TCR beta chain was obtained from a study of blood T cell repertoires in COVID-19. Across the whole study: PBMCs, B-cell-depleted T cells, or T cells were the source of the cDNA or gDNA that made up the material.

Enrollees, about 18 to 90 years old, lived in 24 US areas. All exposed participants met a person with COVID-19 within 2 weeks before entering the study. Germline CDR1 is MNHEY and CDR2 is SVGAGI. The CDR3 length is 15 residues. V lost 6 bases and J lost 5; bases outside the gene matches: 9. The assay was immunoSEQ multiplex PCR, and TCRdb's table has in-frame clones only and misses some. The repertoire holds more than 300,000 clones, with 85% to 95% as singletons. The V call is TRBV6-5, the J call TRBJ2-5; 10 bases are a match to TRBD1. This receptor was taken from a woman between 25 and 40 years old who had been exposed to COVID-19. Sequencing input: PBMCs or T cells enriched from blood (not recorded which). CDR3 sequence (DNA): TGTGCCAGCAGCCGGGGGACAGGGGAAGGGGAGACCCAGTACTTC. Its translation is CASSRGTGEGETQYF.